The rows below give T cell receptor beta chains drawn from one sample of a study of post-analysis software for immune sequencing data. Each CDR3 protein is one row after TCRdb ran MiXCR on the PCR reads. The sample records 350,000 to 450,000 distinct CDR3 sequences, around 37% being singletons. The specimen was blood. These receptors were collected from a girl between 5 and 17 years old with multiple sclerosis. CDR3s include the opening cysteine and the closing phenylalanine or tryptophan. The D gene is left open where the match is weak. The size entry is marked missing in some rows and otherwise reads once, few, many or a size class.

CDR3nt	CDR3aa	v_gene	j_gene	d_gene	abundance
TGTGCCAGCAACTACGCGGGGGCTGGGGAGACCCAGTACTTC	CASNYAGAGETQYF	TRBV12-3/TRBV12-4	TRBJ2-5	.	few
TGCAGTGCTAGACTACGAGGCCGCGAGCAGTACTTC	CSARLRGREQYF	TRBV20-1	TRBJ2-7	.	few
TGTGCCAGCAGCCAAGATCTGGGACCATATGGATACACCTTC	CASSQDLGPYGYTF	TRBV4-2	TRBJ1-2	.	.
TGCGCCAGCAGCTTAAGGTCCTTTTCGAACACCGGGGAGCTGTTTTTT	CASSLRSFSNTGELFF	TRBV5-1	TRBJ2-2	.	.
TGTGCCAGCAGCTCCCTAGGACACCTTAAAGGGCAGTACTTC	CASSSLGHLKGQYF	TRBV7-2	TRBJ2-7	.	few
TGTGCCAGCAGTTACTCAAGGGACAGGGCGTCCTACGAGCAGTACTTC	CASSYSRDRASYEQYF	TRBV6-5	TRBJ2-7	TRBD1	.
TGTGCCAGCACTGGCTCCTACGAGCAGTACTTC	CASTGSYEQYF	TRBV6-5	TRBJ2-7	.	.
TGCGCCAGCAGCCAAGAGTTCCCGGGGGCCCGCAATGAGCAGTTCTTC	CASSQEFPGARNEQFF	TRBV4-3	TRBJ2-1	.	few
TGTGCCAGCAGCTTAGTTGGCGGGACAAGCACAGATACGCAGTATTTT	CASSLVGGTSTDTQYF	TRBV7-6	TRBJ2-3	.	few
TGTGCCATCAGTGAGTCCAGCAGGGACGTCAAAAACATTCAGTACTTC	CAISESSRDVKNIQYF	TRBV10-3	TRBJ2-4	.	few